A selection of T cell receptor beta chains follows, all from one sample in a study of response to subunit inactivated influenza vaccine. TCRdb called the RT-PCR reads again in MiXCR, with one record for every CDR3 protein. This sample has about 480,000 distinct CDR3 sequences, with 10% to 11% found just once. The sample was PBMCs from blood, taken 40 to 50 days after vaccination. The receptors derive from a man between 45 and 60 years old who received an inactivated influenza vaccine. The CDR3 runs from the conserved cysteine through the conserved F or W. The D gene is left open where the match is weak. Expanded clones are given a class, and other clones once, few, many or no size at all.

V gene: TRBV4-1; clone size: -; D gene: -; J gene: TRBJ2-7; CDR3 DNA: TGCGCCAGCAGCCGATTCGTCAGGGGAAGCTACGAGCAGTACTTC; CDR3 protein: CASSRFVRGSYEQYF
V gene: TRBV12-3/TRBV12-4; clone size: many; D gene: -; J gene: TRBJ2-1; CDR3 DNA: TGTGCCAGCAGGGGTACAAGAGCGAGCTCCTACAATGAGCAGTTCTTC; CDR3 protein: CASRGTRASSYNEQFF
V gene: TRBV5-1; clone size: many; D gene: -; J gene: TRBJ1-1; CDR3 DNA: TGCGCCAGCAGCTCGGGACCGAACACTGAAGCTTTCTTT; CDR3 protein: CASSSGPNTEAFF
V gene: TRBV20-1; clone size: few; D gene: -; J gene: TRBJ2-7; CDR3 DNA: TGCAGTGCCGGGACATACGAGCAGTACTTC; CDR3 protein: CSAGTYEQYF
V gene: TRBV12-3/TRBV12-4; clone size: -; D gene: TRBD2; J gene: TRBJ2-3; CDR3 DNA: TGTGCCAGCAGTTTGGGGAGCGGGGGAGTTGATACGCAGTATTTT; CDR3 protein: CASSLGSGGVDTQYF
V gene: TRBV20-1; clone size: -; D gene: TRBD2; J gene: TRBJ2-1; CDR3 DNA: TGCAGTGCTGCCCCTATCGCGGGAGCCTACAATGAGCAGTTCTTC; CDR3 protein: CSAAPIAGAYNEQFF
V gene: TRBV5-4; clone size: few; D gene: -; J gene: TRBJ2-7; CDR3 DNA: TGTGCCAGCAGCCGAGCGGAGTTCCGCGAGCAGTACTTC; CDR3 protein: CASSRAEFREQYF
V gene: TRBV10-3; clone size: few; D gene: TRBD1; J gene: TRBJ1-2; CDR3 DNA: TGTGCCATCGGCCGAGGGACAGGGCCCCCAAGCAACTATGGCTACACCTTC; CDR3 protein: CAIGRGTGPPSNYGYTF
V gene: TRBV10-3; clone size: few; D gene: -; J gene: TRBJ2-5; CDR3 DNA: TGTGCCATCAGCGGCGGGGAAGAGACCCAGTACTTC; CDR3 protein: CAISGGEETQYF
V gene: TRBV29-1; clone size: -; D gene: -; J gene: TRBJ2-3; CDR3 DNA: TGCAGCGCTGAGGTCGGCGGGGGCACAGATACGCAGTATTTT; CDR3 protein: CSAEVGGGTDTQYF
V gene: TRBV10-3; clone size: few; D gene: TRBD1; J gene: TRBJ2-7; CDR3 DNA: TGTGCCATCAGTCTGACAGGGCCCTCCTACGAGCAGTACTTC; CDR3 protein: CAISLTGPSYEQYF
V gene: TRBV12-3/TRBV12-4; clone size: many; D gene: -; J gene: TRBJ1-4; CDR3 DNA: TGTGCCAGCAGGGGGGGGTATGAAAAACTGTTTTTT; CDR3 protein: CASRGGYEKLFF
V gene: TRBV5-1; clone size: -; D gene: -; J gene: TRBJ2-7; CDR3 DNA: TGCGCCAGCAGCTTGGCTGACGCTACCTACGAGCAGTACTTC; CDR3 protein: CASSLADATYEQYF
V gene: TRBV20-1; clone size: few; D gene: TRBD2; J gene: TRBJ2-3; CDR3 DNA: TGCAGTGCTATGACTAGCGGGGGGAGCACAGATACGCAGTATTTT; CDR3 protein: CSAMTSGGSTDTQYF